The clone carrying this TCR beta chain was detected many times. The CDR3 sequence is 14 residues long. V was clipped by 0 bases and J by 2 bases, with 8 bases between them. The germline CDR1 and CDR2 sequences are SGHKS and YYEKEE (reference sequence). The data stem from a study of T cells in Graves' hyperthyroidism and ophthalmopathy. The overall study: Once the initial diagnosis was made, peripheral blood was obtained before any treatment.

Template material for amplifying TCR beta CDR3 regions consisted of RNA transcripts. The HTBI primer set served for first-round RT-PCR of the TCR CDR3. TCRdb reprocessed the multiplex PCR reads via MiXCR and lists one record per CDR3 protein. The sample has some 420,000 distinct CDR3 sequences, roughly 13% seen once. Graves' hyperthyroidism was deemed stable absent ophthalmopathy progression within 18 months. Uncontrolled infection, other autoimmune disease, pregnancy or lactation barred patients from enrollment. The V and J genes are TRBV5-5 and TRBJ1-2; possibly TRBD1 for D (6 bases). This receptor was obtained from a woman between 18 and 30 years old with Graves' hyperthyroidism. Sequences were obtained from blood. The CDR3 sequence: CASSLDRANYGYTF. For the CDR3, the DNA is TGTGCCAGCAGCTTGGACAGGGCCAACTATGGCTACACCTTC. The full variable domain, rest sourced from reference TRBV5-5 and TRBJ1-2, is DAGVTQSPTHLIKTRGQQVTLRCSPISGHKSVSWYQQVLGQGPQFIFQYYEKEERGRGNFPDRFSARQFPNYSSELNVNALLLGDSALYLCASSLDRANYGYTFGSGTRLTVV.